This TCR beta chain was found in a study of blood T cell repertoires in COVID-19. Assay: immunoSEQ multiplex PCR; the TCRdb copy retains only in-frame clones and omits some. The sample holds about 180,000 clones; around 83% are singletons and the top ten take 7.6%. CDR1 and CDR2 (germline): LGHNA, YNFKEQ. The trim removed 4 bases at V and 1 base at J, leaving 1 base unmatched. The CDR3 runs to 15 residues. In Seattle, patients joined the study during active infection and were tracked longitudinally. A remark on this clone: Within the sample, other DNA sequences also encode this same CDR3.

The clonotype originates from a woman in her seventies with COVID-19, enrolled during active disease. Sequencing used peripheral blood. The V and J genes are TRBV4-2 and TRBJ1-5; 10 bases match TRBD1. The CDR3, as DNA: TGTGCCAGCAGCCGGGACAGGGGAAGCAATCAGCCCCAGCATTTT. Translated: CASSRDRGSNQPQHF.